This T cell receptor beta chain emerged from a study of T cells in Graves' hyperthyroidism and ophthalmopathy (dated by TCRdb to between 2018 and 2020). As for the study more broadly: Peripheral blood samples were taken at the time of initial diagnosis, prior to any treatment. A discovery cohort of approximately 100 patients, about 44 with Graves' ophthalmopathy and 55 to 60 with stable Graves' hyperthyroidism, was used to find distinguishing TCR V-J signatures. After blood sampling, hyperthyroidism patients were treated with methimazole at a starting dose of 30 mg daily, and ophthalmopathy patients were treated with high-dose intravenous methylprednisolone. In more than five Graves' hyperthyroidism patients, the study also compared T-cell repertoires from thyroid tissue with T-cell repertoires from blood. According to the paper, TCR Vbeta CDR3 sequencing was carried out on over 130 peripheral blood samples, which came from 40 to 45 ophthalmopathy, approximately 72 hyperthyroidism and roughly 17 progressor patients. The roughly 91 discovery patients were randomly divided into training and test sets at a 7:3 ratio. Prospective prediction of ophthalmopathy was tested in an independent validation cohort consisting of roughly 19 hyperthyroidism patients and about 17 patients who later progressed to ophthalmopathy.

TCR beta CDR3 regions were amplified from RNA transcripts. A first-round RT-PCR of the TCR CDR3 used the HTBI primer set with the Qiagen OneStep RT-PCR kit. A second multiplex PCR round built the libraries, followed by size selection and purification. The libraries were sequenced on an Illumina HiSeq2000 using paired-end 100 bp reads. In the paper's pipeline: SOAPnuke was used to process the raw data, removing reads that contained adapters or uncalled bases, had a mean Phred below 15, or lacked an exact match to the constant primer or identifier. COPE v1.2.5 was used to merge the high-quality paired reads, and each unique nucleotide sequence was defined as a clonotype. Clonotypes were aligned to IMGT TRBV, TRBD and TRBJ reference segments using MiTCR v1.1. The analysis was restricted to V-J combinations with a frequency above 0.0001, which together covered around 99% of the repertoires. A TCS score was defined as the ratio between F50 (clonal expansion) and ExV (chaos), using BLOSUM62-based TCRdist between CDR3 peptides within each V-J. Welch's t-statistics and random forest reduced roughly 530 V-J features to 13, which were used in a naive Bayes classifier (R e1071). Using fastp trimming at Q25 and MiXCR clonotype assembly, TCRdb reanalyzed the public sequencing data and kept in-frame beta chains. CDR3 protein duplicates are merged, each entry listing the most common genes and DNA. It is TCRdb's table, rather than the study itself, that gives the V and J calls and clone size. The sample records under 350,000 distinct CDR3 sequences, about 20% of which are singletons. The ten top clones hold 49% of the sample.

A remark on this clonotype: Its antigen is currently not known. The sample holds no much larger clone one base away, and base qualities are not on file.

A patient counted as having stable Graves' hyperthyroidism if no progression to ophthalmopathy occurred over 18 months of follow-up. The hyperthyroidism patients were between 18 and 65 years old and newly diagnosed, with a disease duration of less than 2 months. Any patient with an uncontrolled infection, another autoimmune disease, pregnancy or lactation was excluded. Diagnoses were based on clinical symptoms, serum thyroxine and TRAb, thyroid ultrasound and orbital computed tomography. Ficoll-Paque density gradient centrifugation was used to isolate PBMCs from about 9 ml of fresh peripheral blood. Total RNA was extracted using Trizol reagent, and RNA quality was assessed on an Agilent 2100 Bioanalyzer. The paper as a whole reports these results and caveats: Most expanded thyroid clonotypes (frequency above 0.001) were also detected in blood, suggesting blood repertoires may reflect thyroid immune responses. Sample size was not statistically predetermined, and blinding of investigators to group allocation was not performed. A model built on a 13 V-J signature distinguished ophthalmopathy from stable hyperthyroidism, reaching 85% to 90% sensitivity and around 82% specificity in cross-validation and 80%/75% in testing. In validation, the model predicted progression to ophthalmopathy with approximately 71% sensitivity and roughly 72% specificity, a median of 6.5 months before onset.

Trimming takes 4 bases off V and 4 bases off J; junction bases not matched to a gene: 1. The CDR1 and CDR2 encoded by the germline V gene are MDHEN and SYDVKM. Including cysteine and phenylalanine, the CDR3 has 14 amino acids. Only the CDR3 portion is preserved as DNA: 42 bases, with reading frame beginning at the first base. The material sequenced was blood. The chain is encoded by TRBV28 joined to TRBJ2-6; TRBD1 lines up with 7 middle nucleotides. The TCR originated in a woman in her 50s with Graves' hyperthyroidism. The DNA sequence follows: TGTGCCAGCAGTTCAGGGGGAGGGGCCAACGTCCTGACTTTC. This sequence encodes CASSSGGGANVLTF.